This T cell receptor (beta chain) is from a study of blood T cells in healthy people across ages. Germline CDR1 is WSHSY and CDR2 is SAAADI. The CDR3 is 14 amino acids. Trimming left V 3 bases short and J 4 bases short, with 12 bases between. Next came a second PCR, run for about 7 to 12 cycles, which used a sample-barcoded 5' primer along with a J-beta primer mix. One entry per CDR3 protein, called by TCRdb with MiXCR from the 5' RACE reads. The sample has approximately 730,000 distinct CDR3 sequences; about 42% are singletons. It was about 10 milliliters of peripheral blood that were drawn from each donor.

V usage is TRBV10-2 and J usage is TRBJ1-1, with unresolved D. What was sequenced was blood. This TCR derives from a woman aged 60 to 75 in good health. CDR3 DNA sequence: TGCGCCAGCAGTGATAGGCTAGTGGGCACTGAAGCTTTCTTT. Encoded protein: CASSDRLVGTEAFF.